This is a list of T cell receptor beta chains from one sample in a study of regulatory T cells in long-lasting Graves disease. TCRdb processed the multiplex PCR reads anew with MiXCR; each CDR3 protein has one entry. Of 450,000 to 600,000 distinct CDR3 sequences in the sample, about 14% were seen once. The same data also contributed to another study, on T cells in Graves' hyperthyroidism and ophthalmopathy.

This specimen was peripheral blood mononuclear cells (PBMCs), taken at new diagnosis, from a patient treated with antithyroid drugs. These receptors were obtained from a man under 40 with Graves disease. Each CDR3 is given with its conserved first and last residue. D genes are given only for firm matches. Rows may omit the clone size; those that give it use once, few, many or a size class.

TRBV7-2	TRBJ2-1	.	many	TGTGCCAGCAGCTTAATGATGGAGCAGTTCTTC	CASSLMMEQFF
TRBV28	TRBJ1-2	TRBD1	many	TGTGCCAGCAGTTTATCCGAAACAGGGGGTTCGGGCTACACCTTC	CASSLSETGGSGYTF
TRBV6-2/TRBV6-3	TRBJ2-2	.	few	TGTGCCAGCAGTGAAGCTAGTGGTGACACCGGGGAGCTGTTTTTT	CASSEASGDTGELFF
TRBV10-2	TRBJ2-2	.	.	TGCGCCAGCAGTGACCGGGGAAGGGTAGACACCGGGGAGCTGTTTTTT	CASSDRGRVDTGELFF
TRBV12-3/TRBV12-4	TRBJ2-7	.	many	TGTGCCAGCAGTACCAGCGGGACAACCTTCGACGAGCAGTACTTC	CASSTSGTTFDEQYF
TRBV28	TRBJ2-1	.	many	TGTGCCAGCAGTTTATGGGCAATGAGCTACAATGAGCAGTTCTTC	CASSLWAMSYNEQFF
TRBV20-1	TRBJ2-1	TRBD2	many	TGCAGTGCTAGGGCTTCAAGCGGGAGTCGGGATGAGCAGTTCTTC	CSARASSGSRDEQFF
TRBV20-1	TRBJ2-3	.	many	TGCAGTGCTAACCCGGGTACTAGAGGAGATACGCAGTATTTT	CSANPGTRGDTQYF
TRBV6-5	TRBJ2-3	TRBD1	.	TGTGCCAGCAGTGACTCGTGGGACAGATTT	CASSDSWDRF
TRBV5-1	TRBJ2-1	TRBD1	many	TGCGCCAGCAGCTTGGCGACAGGGGAATACAATGAGCAGTTCTTC	CASSLATGEYNEQFF
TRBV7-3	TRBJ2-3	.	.	TGTGCCAGCAGCTCGACACTAAGCACAGATACGCAGTATTTT	CASSSTLSTDTQYF
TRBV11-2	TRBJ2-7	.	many	TGTGCCAGCAGCGCCGGAGGGGACTACGAGCAGTACTTC	CASSAGGDYEQYF
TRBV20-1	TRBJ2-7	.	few	TGCAGTGCTATACTGGACCGAATAACCTACGAGCAGTACTTC	CSAILDRITYEQYF
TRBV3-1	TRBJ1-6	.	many	TGTGCCAGCAGCCAGAGCTCCTATAATTCACCCCTCCACTTT	CASSQSSYNSPLHF
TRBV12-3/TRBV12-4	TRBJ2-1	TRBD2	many	TGTGCCAGCAGTCTAGCTAGCGGGAGGGTGAATGAGCAGTTCTTC	CASSLASGRVNEQFF
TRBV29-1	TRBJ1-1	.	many	TGCAGCGTTGAGGCGGCAGGGCCGAACACTGAAGCTTTCTTT	CSVEAAGPNTEAFF
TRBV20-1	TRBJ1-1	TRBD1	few	TGCAGTGCTAGAGATCTACGACAGGGGCTGAACACTGAAGCTTTCTTT	CSARDLRQGLNTEAFF
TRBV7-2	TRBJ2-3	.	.	TGTGCCAGCAGCTTAGTGGGGGTCTACACAGATACGCAGTATTTT	CASSLVGVYTDTQYF
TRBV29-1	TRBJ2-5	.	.	TGCAGCGTAGAGACCCAGTGCTTC	CSVETQCF
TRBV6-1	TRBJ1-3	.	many	TGTGCCAGCAGTCGCAGGACACCTGGAAACACCATATATTTT	CASSRRTPGNTIYF
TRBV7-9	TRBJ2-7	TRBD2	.	TGTGCCAGCAGCCCCTCTAGCGGCCGGGGTTACGAGCAGTACTTC	CASSPSSGRGYEQYF
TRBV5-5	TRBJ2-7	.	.	TGTGCCAGCAGCTTGGCGGGTGTGAGCACCCCCTCGGACGAGCAGTACTTC	CASSLAGVSTPSDEQYF
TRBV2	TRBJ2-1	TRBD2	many	TGTGCCAGCAGCCTATCAAGCGGGAGAGGAAATGAGCAGTTCTTC	CASSLSSGRGNEQFF
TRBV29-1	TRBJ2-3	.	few	TGCAGCGTTGAAAAATCTAGCGTGAGGGGAGATACGCAGTATTTT	CSVEKSSVRGDTQYF
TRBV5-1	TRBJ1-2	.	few	TGCGCCAGCAGCCCCGGCGGTACTAACTATGGCTACACCTTC	CASSPGGTNYGYTF
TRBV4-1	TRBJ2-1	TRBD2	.	TGCGCCAGCAGCCATCCCGGGACTAGCCTTTTTAATGAGCAGTTCTTC	CASSHPGTSLFNEQFF
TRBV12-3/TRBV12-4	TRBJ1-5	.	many	TGTGCCAGCAGACTCGACGGTGTTAGCAATCAGCCCCAGCATTTT	CASRLDGVSNQPQHF
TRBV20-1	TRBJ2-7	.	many	TGCAGTGCTAGTGGGGGCGGGCCCTACGAGCAGTACTTC	CSASGGGPYEQYF
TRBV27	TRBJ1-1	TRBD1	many	TGTGCCAGCAGTTTATCCCCAGGGGGCACTGAAGCTTTCTTT	CASSLSPGGTEAFF
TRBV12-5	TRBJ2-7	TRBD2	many	TGTGCTAGTGGTTTGGCCATAGCGGGAGTCCCCTACGAGCAGTACTTC	CASGLAIAGVPYEQYF
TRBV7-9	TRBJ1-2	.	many	TGTGCCAGCAGCTTAGCTGGGCTGGATGGCTACACCTTC	CASSLAGLDGYTF
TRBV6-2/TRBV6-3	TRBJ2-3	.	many	TGTGCCAGCAGTGAACGATCGGCTACAGATACGCAGTATTTT	CASSERSATDTQYF
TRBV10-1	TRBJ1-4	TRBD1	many	TGCGCCAGCAGTGAAGGGACAGCAACTAATGAAAAACTGTTTTTT	CASSEGTATNEKLFF
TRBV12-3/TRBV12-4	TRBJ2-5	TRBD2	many	TGTGCCAGCAGTCCTGGGACTAGCGGGGAAAGTGGTAACCCAGAGACCCAGTACTTC	CASSPGTSGESGNPETQYF
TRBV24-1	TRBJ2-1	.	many	TGTGCCACCGGTGGGGGCGTGGGGAGCTCCTACAATGAGCAGTTCTTC	CATGGGVGSSYNEQFF
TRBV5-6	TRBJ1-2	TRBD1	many	TGTGCCAGCGTCGGACAGGGAGTACGTGGCTACACCTTC	CASVGQGVRGYTF
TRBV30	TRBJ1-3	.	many	TGTGCCTGGAGTGTAACCGGGGGAAGTGGAAACACCATATATTTT	CAWSVTGGSGNTIYF
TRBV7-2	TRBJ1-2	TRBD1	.	TGTGCCAGCAGCGCGGCGGACAGGGCATTCTATGGCTACACCTTC	CASSAADRAFYGYTF
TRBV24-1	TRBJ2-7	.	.	TGTGCCACCAGTGGCAGGTCGACGGAAGAGCAGTACTTC	CATSGRSTEEQYF
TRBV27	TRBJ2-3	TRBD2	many	TGTGCCAGCAGTTTCAGCGGGACTGGAGATACGCAGTATTTT	CASSFSGTGDTQYF
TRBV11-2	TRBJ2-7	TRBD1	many	TGTGCCAGCAGCTCACCACTCACCGACAGGGGTAGTGAGCAGTACTTC	CASSSPLTDRGSEQYF
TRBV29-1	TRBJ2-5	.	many	TGCAGCGTTGAAGGACTGATCCAAGAGACCCAGTACTTC	CSVEGLIQETQYF
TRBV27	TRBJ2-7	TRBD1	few	TGTGCCAGCAGTGGGGGACAGGCTGAATACGAGCAGTACTTC	CASSGGQAEYEQYF
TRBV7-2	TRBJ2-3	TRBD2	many	TGTGCCAGCAGCTCAAGCAGGATTGTGCGACTAGCAAGAGATACGCAGTATTTT	CASSSSRIVRLARDTQYF
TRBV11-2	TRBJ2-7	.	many	TGTGCCAGCAGCTACAGGGAGGCAAGTTCCTACGAGCAGTACTTC	CASSYREASSYEQYF
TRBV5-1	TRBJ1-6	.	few	TGCGCCAGCAGCTTGGTCGCCAGGAATTCACCCCTCCACTTT	CASSLVARNSPLHF
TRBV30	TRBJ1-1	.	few	TGTGCCTGGACAGGGACACTAATGAACACTGAAGCTTTCTTT	CAWTGTLMNTEAFF
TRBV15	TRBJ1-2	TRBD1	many	TGTGCCACCAGCAGAGCCCCTTCGACAGGGGCCCTAGTGGGCGGCTACACCTTC	CATSRAPSTGALVGGYTF
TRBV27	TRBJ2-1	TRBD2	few	TGTGCCAGCAGACTAGCGGGAGGTGGGACCTACAATGAGCAGTTCTTC	CASRLAGGGTYNEQFF
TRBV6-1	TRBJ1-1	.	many	TGTGCCAGCACCATTAATGGGGGGGGGAGGACTGAAGCTTTCTTT	CASTINGGGRTEAFF
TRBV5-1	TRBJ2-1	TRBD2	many	TGCGCCAGCAGCTTGGGGGGGACTAGCGGGTTTAGCTCCTACAATGAGCAGTTCTTC	CASSLGGTSGFSSYNEQFF
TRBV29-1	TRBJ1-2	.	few	TGCAGCGTGACCGACAGTCCTTGGGGCTACACCTTC	CSVTDSPWGYTF
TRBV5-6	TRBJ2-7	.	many	TGTGCCAGCAGCGCCCAGGGTGGGCTACTTTCCTACGAGCAGTACTTC	CASSAQGGLLSYEQYF